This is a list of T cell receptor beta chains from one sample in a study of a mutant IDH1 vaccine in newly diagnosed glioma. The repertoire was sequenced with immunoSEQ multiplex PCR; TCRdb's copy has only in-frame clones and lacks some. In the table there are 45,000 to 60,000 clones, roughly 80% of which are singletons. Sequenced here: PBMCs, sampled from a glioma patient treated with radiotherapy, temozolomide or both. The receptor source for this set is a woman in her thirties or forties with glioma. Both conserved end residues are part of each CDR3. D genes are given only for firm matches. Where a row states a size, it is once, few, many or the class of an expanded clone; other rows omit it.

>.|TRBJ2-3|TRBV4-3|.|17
TGCGCCAGCAGCCAAGAGTTCAGGGGGGGCGGGGCAGATACGCAGTATTTT
CASSQEFRGGGADTQYF
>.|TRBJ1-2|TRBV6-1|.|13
TGTGCCAGCAGTGAAGCACCGGACTATGGCTACACCTTC
CASSEAPDYGYTF
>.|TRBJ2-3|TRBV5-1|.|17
TGCGCCAGCAGCTTGGAGGTGGCGGGGCCTAGCACAGATACGCAGTATTTT
CASSLEVAGPSTDTQYF
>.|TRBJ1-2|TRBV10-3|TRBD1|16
TGTGCCATCAGTGGCCCAGGCAGGGGGAACGACTATGGCTACACCTTC
CAISGPGRGNDYGYTF
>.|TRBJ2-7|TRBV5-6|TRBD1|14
TGTGCCAGCAGCTTTTGGACAGGCGCCTACGAGCAGTACTTC
CASSFWTGAYEQYF
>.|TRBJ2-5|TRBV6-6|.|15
TGTGCCAGCATCCTAAGTCGGGGGTACCAAGAGACCCAGTACTTC
CASILSRGYQETQYF
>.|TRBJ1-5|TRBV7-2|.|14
TGTGCCAGCAGCCGCAGGGGTCCCAATCAGCCCCAGCATTTT
CASSRRGPNQPQHF
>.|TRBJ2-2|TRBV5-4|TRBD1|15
TGTGCCAGCAGCTTGGGGGGGACAGGGCCCGGGGAGCTGTTTTTT
CASSLGGTGPGELFF
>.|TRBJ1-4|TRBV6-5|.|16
TGTGCCAGCAGTTACCCCGGGACTAACCTTAATGAAAAACTGTTTTTT
CASSYPGTNLNEKLFF
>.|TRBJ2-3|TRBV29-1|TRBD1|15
TGCAGCGTTGAAGGCCACAGGGGCGTCACAGATACGCAGTATTTT
CSVEGHRGVTDTQYF
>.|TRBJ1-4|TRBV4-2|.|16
TGTGCCAGCAGCTACAACGGGGGGGCGCCTAATGAAAAACTGTTTTTT
CASSYNGGAPNEKLFF
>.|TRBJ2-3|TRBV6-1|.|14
TGTGCCAGCAGTGAAGGCGGGGTTCCGGATACGCAGTATTTT
CASSEGGVPDTQYF
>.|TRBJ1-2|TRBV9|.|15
TGTGCCAGCAGCGCCTTCCGATGGGGAGGATATGGCTACACCTTC
CASSAFRWGGYGYTF
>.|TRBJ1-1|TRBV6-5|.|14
TGTGCCAGCAGCCCACGATGGGGGGGATCTGAAGCTTTCTTT
CASSPRWGGSEAFF
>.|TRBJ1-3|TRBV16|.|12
TGTGCCAGCAGCCAATCGCGGAACACCATATATTTT
CASSQSRNTIYF
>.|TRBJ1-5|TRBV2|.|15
TGTGCCAGCGACACGGGGCCTATAAGCAATCAGCCCCAGCATTTT
CASDTGPISNQPQHF
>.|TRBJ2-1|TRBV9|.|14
TGTGCCAGCAGCGTGGGGGTGGGGGAATATGAGCAGTTCTTC
CASSVGVGEYEQFF
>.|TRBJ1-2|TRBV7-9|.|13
TGTGCCAGCAGCTTTAGGGGTAACTATGGCTACACCTTC
CASSFRGNYGYTF
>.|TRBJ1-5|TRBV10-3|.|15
TGTGCCATCAGTGAGTCGAGTCAGGGTGAACAGCCCCAGCATTTT
CAISESSQGEQPQHF
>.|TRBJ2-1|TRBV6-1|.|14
TGTGCCAGCAGTGAACAGGCCGTGGCGGCTGAGCAGTTCTTC
CASSEQAVAAEQFF
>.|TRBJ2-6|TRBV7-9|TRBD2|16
TGTGCCAGCAGCTTTGGGGGGGTCTCTGGGGCCAACGTCCTGACTTTC
CASSFGGVSGANVLTF
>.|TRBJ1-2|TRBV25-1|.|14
TGTGCCAGCAGTGCGTCGGCAGGGAGGAATGGCTACACCTTC
CASSASAGRNGYTF
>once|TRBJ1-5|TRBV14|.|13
TGTGCCAGCAGCCAAGAGGTCAATCAGCCCCAGCATTTT
CASSQEVNQPQHF
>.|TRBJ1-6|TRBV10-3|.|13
TGTGCCATCCGGGACACTTCAAATTCACCCCTCCACTTT
CAIRDTSNSPLHF
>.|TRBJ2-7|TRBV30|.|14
TGTGCCTGGAGTGACGACTACAGCCCCTACGAGCAGTACTTC
CAWSDDYSPYEQYF
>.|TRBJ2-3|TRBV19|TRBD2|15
TGTGCCAGTAGTACGCTAGCGGCTAGCACAGATACGCAGTATTTT
CASSTLAASTDTQYF
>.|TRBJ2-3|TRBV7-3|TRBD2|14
TGTGCCAGCAGCCGTAGCGGGGGGGCCGATACGCAGTATTTT
CASSRSGGADTQYF
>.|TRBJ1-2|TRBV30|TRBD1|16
TGTGCCTGGAGTCCTGGGGGGACAGAATCCTTCTATGGCTACACCTTC
CAWSPGGTESFYGYTF
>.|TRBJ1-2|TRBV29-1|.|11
TGCAGCGTTGATAGGGCGGCTGGCTACACCTTC
CSVDRAAGYTF
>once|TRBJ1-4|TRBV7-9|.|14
TGTGCCAGCAGCTTAGTTGTGCCAGGGGAAAAACTGTTTTTT
CASSLVVPGEKLFF
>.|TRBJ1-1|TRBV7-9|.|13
TGTGCCAGCAGCAACGCCGTGGGGGCTGAAGCTTTCTTT
CASSNAVGAEAFF
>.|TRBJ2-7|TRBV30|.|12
TGTGCCTGGAAAAATGTGGTTGGCGAGCAGTACTTC
CAWKNVVGEQYF
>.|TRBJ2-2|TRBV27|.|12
TGTGCCAGCAGGTTGAACACCGGGGAGCTGTTTTTT
CASRLNTGELFF
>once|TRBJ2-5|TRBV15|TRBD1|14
TGTGCCACCAGCGTACAGGGGATTGAGGAGACCCAGTACTTC
CATSVQGIEETQYF
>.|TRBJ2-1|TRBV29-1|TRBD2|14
TGCAGCGTTGTGCGGGGGGGCCTGTACAATGAGCAGTTCTTC
CSVVRGGLYNEQFF
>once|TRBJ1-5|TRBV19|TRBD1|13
TGTGCCAGCATAGGGGGCCGCAATCAGCCCCAGCATTTT
CASIGGRNQPQHF
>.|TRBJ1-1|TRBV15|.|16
TGTGCCACCAGCGAGAGGGGAAGGGGGGCAGGGGCTGAAGCTTTCTTT
CATSERGRGAGAEAFF
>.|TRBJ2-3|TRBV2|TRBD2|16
TGTGCCAGCAGTGAAGCTGCCGGGGGGGCCGGAGATACGCAGTATTTT
CASSEAAGGAGDTQYF
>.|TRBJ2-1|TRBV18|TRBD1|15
TGTGCCAGCTCACCCCAGGGGGCTACTGCCAATGAGCAGTTCTTC
CASSPQGATANEQFF
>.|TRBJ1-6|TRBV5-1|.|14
TGCGCCAGCAGCTACGGCAGAAGGGAATCACCCCTCCACTTT
CASSYGRRESPLHF